Listed below are T cell receptor beta chains from one sample, sequenced in a study of blood T cell repertoires in COVID-19. Clones were sequenced by immunoSEQ multiplex PCR, and TCRdb holds only the in-frame ones, with some missing. The table includes about 200,000 clones, 85% detected once. Sequencing was done on a sample of peripheral blood. These receptors all stem from a man between 60 and 75 years old with COVID-19, enrolled during active disease. Both conserved end residues are part of each CDR3. The order of the fields is V gene, D gene, J gene, clone size, CDR3 length, CDR3 DNA, CDR3 protein. A D gene is named only where the DNA matches it firmly. Only part of the rows carry a size: once, few, many, or a class if the clone is expanded.

v_gene: TRBV5-1; d_gene: -; j_gene: TRBJ2-4; abundance: -; len: 14; CDR3nt: TGCGCCTCGAGGGGGACCCGCCGGGAAAACATTCAGTACTTC; CDR3aa: CASRGTRRENIQYF
v_gene: TRBV29-1; d_gene: -; j_gene: TRBJ2-7; abundance: -; len: 12; CDR3nt: TGCAGCGTTTTACATCCCCCCTACGAGCAGTACTTC; CDR3aa: CSVLHPPYEQYF
v_gene: TRBV2; d_gene: -; j_gene: TRBJ1-1; abundance: -; len: 11; CDR3nt: TGTGCCAGCAGTGAAACAGGCTACGCTTTCTTT; CDR3aa: CASSETGYAFF
v_gene: TRBV5-4; d_gene: TRBD1; j_gene: TRBJ1-5; abundance: -; len: 15; CDR3nt: TGTGCCAGCAGCTTGGACAGGGGGAGCAATCAGCCCCAGCATTTT; CDR3aa: CASSLDRGSNQPQHF
v_gene: TRBV15; d_gene: -; j_gene: TRBJ2-4; abundance: -; len: 12; CDR3nt: TGTGCCACCAGCAGCCCAGGGTACATTCAGTACTTC; CDR3aa: CATSSPGYIQYF
v_gene: TRBV6-5; d_gene: -; j_gene: TRBJ1-2; abundance: few; len: 15; CDR3nt: TGTGCCAGCAGTTACTCGGGCGTGACTAACTATGGCTACACCTTC; CDR3aa: CASSYSGVTNYGYTF
v_gene: TRBV11-3; d_gene: TRBD1; j_gene: TRBJ2-2; abundance: -; len: 15; CDR3nt: TGTGCCAGCAAGCTCGGGACAGGGGCCACCGGGGAGCTGTTTTTT; CDR3aa: CASKLGTGATGELFF
v_gene: TRBV29-1; d_gene: TRBD2; j_gene: TRBJ2-1; abundance: -; len: 15; CDR3nt: TGCAGCGTCGGGACTAGCGGATTATCCTACAATGAGCAGTTCTTC; CDR3aa: CSVGTSGLSYNEQFF
v_gene: TRBV29-1; d_gene: -; j_gene: TRBJ2-1; abundance: once; len: 13; CDR3nt: TGCAGCGTTGAAGTTGCCTTGAGCGGAGAGCAGTTCTTC; CDR3aa: CSVEVALSGEQFF
v_gene: TRBV5-4; d_gene: TRBD1; j_gene: TRBJ1-6; abundance: -; len: 15; CDR3nt: TGTGCCAGCAGCTTGGCTGACAGGGTCGGTTCACCCCTCCACTTT; CDR3aa: CASSLADRVGSPLHF
v_gene: TRBV19; d_gene: TRBD2; j_gene: TRBJ2-3; abundance: -; len: 15; CDR3nt: TGTGCCAGTAGTACGATCCATAGCGGGAGTAATACGCAGTATTTT; CDR3aa: CASSTIHSGSNTQYF
v_gene: TRBV19; d_gene: -; j_gene: TRBJ1-1; abundance: -; len: 12; CDR3nt: TGTGCCAGTAGTTACGCAGGGACTGAAGCTTTCTTT; CDR3aa: CASSYAGTEAFF
v_gene: TRBV10-3; d_gene: -; j_gene: TRBJ2-2; abundance: -; len: 15; CDR3nt: TGTGCCAACTCCCGGGACTCCGCCGGGGGCGGGGAGCTGTTTTTT; CDR3aa: CANSRDSAGGGELFF
v_gene: TRBV29-1; d_gene: TRBD1; j_gene: TRBJ2-1; abundance: once; len: 14; CDR3nt: TGCAGCGTCTTGACAGGGAGCTCCTACAATGAGCAGTTCTTC; CDR3aa: CSVLTGSSYNEQFF
v_gene: TRBV15; d_gene: TRBD1; j_gene: TRBJ2-7; abundance: -; len: 13; CDR3nt: TGTGCCACCAGCATTGGCGGGACAGGGCGGCAGTACTTC; CDR3aa: CATSIGGTGRQYF
v_gene: TRBV5-1; d_gene: TRBD1; j_gene: TRBJ2-2; abundance: -; len: 15; CDR3nt: TGCGCCAGCAGCTTCACAGGGGGCTCGACCGGGGAGCTGTTTTTT; CDR3aa: CASSFTGGSTGELFF
v_gene: TRBV5-6; d_gene: -; j_gene: TRBJ1-4; abundance: -; len: 13; CDR3nt: TGTGCCAGCAGTGAACAGGCTAGGGAAAAACTGTTTTTT; CDR3aa: CASSEQAREKLFF
v_gene: TRBV28; d_gene: -; j_gene: TRBJ1-2; abundance: few; len: 17; CDR3nt: TGTGCCAGCAGTGCGACAGATCAGATTTCCTCTAACTATGGCTACACCTTC; CDR3aa: CASSATDQISSNYGYTF
v_gene: TRBV10-3; d_gene: TRBD1; j_gene: TRBJ2-5; abundance: -; len: 13; CDR3nt: TGTGCCATCAGCCAGGGGGAGAGTGGGACCCAGTACTTC; CDR3aa: CAISQGESGTQYF
v_gene: TRBV4-1; d_gene: -; j_gene: TRBJ1-2; abundance: -; len: 15; CDR3nt: TGCGCCAGCAGCCAAGATATCGACGCCCGGGGTGGCTACACCTTC; CDR3aa: CASSQDIDARGGYTF
v_gene: TRBV10-3; d_gene: -; j_gene: TRBJ1-3; abundance: few; len: 11; CDR3nt: TGTGCCACCACGGAGGGAAACACCATATATTTT; CDR3aa: CATTEGNTIYF
v_gene: TRBV5-1; d_gene: TRBD2; j_gene: TRBJ2-7; abundance: -; len: 18; CDR3nt: TGCGCCAGCAGCCCCGCCCCAAGCCGGGACTACAGCTCCTACGAGCAGTACTTC; CDR3aa: CASSPAPSRDYSSYEQYF